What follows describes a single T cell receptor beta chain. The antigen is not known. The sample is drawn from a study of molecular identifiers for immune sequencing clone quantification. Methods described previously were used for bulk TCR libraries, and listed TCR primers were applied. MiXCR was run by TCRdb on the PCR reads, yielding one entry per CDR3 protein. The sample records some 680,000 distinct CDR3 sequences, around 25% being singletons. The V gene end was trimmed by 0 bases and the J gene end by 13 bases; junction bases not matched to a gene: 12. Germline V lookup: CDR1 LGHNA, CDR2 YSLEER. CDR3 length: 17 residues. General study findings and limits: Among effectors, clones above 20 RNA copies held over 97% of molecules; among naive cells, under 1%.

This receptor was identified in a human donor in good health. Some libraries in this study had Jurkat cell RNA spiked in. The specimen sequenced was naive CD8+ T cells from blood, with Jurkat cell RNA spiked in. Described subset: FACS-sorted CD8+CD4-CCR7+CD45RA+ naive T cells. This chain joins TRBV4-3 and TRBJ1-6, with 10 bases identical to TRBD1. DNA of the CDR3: TGCGCCAGCAGCCAAGATAAGTTAAGGACAGGGGGTCCCCCCCTCCACTTT. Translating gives CASSQDKLRTGGPPLHF.